This TCR beta chain was captured in a study of blood T cell repertoires in COVID-19 (dated by TCRdb to about 2020). For the study in its entirety: Collaborator samples came from the United States, Italy and Spain and covered acute and convalescent phases of COVID-19. A freely available public database, intended as a resource for researchers studying the immune response to SARS-CoV-2, is where the repertoires were released. The material from the prospective study consisted of cDNA or gDNA derived from T cells, B-cell-depleted T cells, or PBMCs. The samples were drawn from the first 160 participants of the ongoing ImmuneRACE study and from 1,254 subjects provided by 6 global collaborators. Deeply sampled blood TCRbeta repertoires from subjects exposed to, actively infected with, or recovered from COVID-19 were included in the dataset. Where HLA class I and class II types were available, the types were taken from metadata supplied by the sample provider, not from assay-based typing. Nearly every sample came with metadata listing a de-identified subject ID, COVID-19 status, age in years and sex.

The full study reports these points: The quantity of clinical and demographic metadata differed by source and by participant and was supplied without curation.

There are 13 amino acids in the CDR3, from cysteine to phenylalanine inclusive. Just CDR3 DNA is preserved here, 39 bases in frame from base 1. Trimming at the junction amounts to 6 bases on V and 0 bases on J, and the germline ends lie 7 bases apart. As encoded in the germline V gene (reference sequence), CDR1 is SEHNR while CDR2 is FQNEAQ. Participants in the prospective study were aged roughly 18 to 95 years, lived in 24 United States geographic areas, and enrolled through a virtual design. Cohort assignment in the prospective study relied on participant-reported clinical history from a screening survey and a study questionnaire. In the prospective study, whole blood, serum and a nasopharyngeal or oropharyngeal swab were collected from each participant by mobile phlebotomists. Additional blood draws and questionnaires over an approximately 2-month period could optionally be provided by prospective study participants. Blood samples from the prospective study were shipped frozen or at room temperature prior to DNA extraction.

TCRbeta CDR3 regions were amplified from genomic DNA by means of the immunoSEQ Assay, a bias-controlled multiplex PCR. From the authors' description of their analysis: Nucleated cell counts per sample were estimated from amplification of reference gene primers within the assay. To quantify the absolute abundance of each unique TCRbeta CDR3 rearrangement, sequence reads were collapsed and filtered. For each sample, productive Simpson clonality was calculated by taking the square root of Simpson's diversity index across productive rearrangements. The table comes from immuneACCESS by way of TCRdb, which keeps in-frame sequences with V and J called. Part of the clones is missing from these tables; in studies checked, under half for an unresolved V gene and the rest for unknown reasons. The V and J calls and the clone size are those of that table, but D and trimming were determined from the DNA. The table for this sample lists around 250,000 clones; about 89% of them were counted only once. The top ten clonotypes cover around 1.3% of the sample.

Turning to this clone: Its antigen specificity is not known. Base qualities are not at hand, and no much larger clone is one base apart.

The V gene is TRBV7-9 and the J gene is TRBJ2-3; no D gene call is confident. Sequencing input: PBMCs or T cells enriched from blood (not recorded which). This clonotype originated in a human donor in a cohort exposed to, infected with or recovered from COVID-19 (not recorded which). The donor label of this sample is uncertain. Here the CDR3 is given as CASSYTSTDTQYF. The DNA sequence reads TGTGCCAGCAGTTATACTAGCACAGATACGCAGTATTTT.